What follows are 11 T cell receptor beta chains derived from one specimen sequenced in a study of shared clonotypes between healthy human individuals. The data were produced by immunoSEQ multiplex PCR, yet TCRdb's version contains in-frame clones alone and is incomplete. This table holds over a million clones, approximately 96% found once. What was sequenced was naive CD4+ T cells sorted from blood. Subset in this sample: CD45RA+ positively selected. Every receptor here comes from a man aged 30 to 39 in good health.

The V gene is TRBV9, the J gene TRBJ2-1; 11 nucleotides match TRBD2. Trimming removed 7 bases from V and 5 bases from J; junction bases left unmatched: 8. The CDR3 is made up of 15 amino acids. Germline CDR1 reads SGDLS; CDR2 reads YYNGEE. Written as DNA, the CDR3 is TGTGCCAGCGGGAGGGCTAGCGGGAGGAACAATGAGCAGTTCTTC. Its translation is CASGRASGRNNEQFF.

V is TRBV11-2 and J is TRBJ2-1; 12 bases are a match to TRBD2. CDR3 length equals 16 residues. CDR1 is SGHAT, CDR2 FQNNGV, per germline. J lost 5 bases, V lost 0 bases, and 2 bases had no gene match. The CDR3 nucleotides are TGTGCCAGCAGCTTAGACACTAGCGGGAGGCACAATGAGCAGTTCTTC. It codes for CASSLDTSGRHNEQFF.

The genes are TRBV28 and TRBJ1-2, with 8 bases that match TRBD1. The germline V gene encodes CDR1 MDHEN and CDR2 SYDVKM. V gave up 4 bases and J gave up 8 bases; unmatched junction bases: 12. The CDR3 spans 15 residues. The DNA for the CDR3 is TGTGCCAGCAGTTCCTCCGGGACAGGACTTATGGGCTACACCTTC. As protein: CASSSSGTGLMGYTF.

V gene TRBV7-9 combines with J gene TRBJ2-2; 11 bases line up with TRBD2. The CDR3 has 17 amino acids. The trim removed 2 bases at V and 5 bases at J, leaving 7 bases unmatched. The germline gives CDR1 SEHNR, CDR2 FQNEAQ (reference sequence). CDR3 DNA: TGTGCCAGCAGCTTAAGTCTAGCGGGAGGCGGGACCGGGGAGCTGTTTTTT. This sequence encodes CASSLSLAGGGTGELFF.

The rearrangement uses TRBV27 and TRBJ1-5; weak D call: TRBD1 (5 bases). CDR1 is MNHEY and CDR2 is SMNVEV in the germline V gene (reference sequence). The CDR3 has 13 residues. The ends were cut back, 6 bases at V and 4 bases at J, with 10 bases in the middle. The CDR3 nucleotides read TGTGCCAGCAGGGGGGGGTCGAATCAGCCCCAGCATTTT. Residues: CASRGGSNQPQHF.

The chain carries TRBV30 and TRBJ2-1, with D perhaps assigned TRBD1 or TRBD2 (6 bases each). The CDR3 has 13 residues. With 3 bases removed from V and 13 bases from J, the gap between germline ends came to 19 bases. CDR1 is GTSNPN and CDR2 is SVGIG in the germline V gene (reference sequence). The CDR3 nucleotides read TGTGCCTGGAGGGGGGCGGGAATATTAGGTCAGTTCTTC. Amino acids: CAWRGAGILGQFF. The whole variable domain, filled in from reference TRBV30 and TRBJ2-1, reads SQTIHQWPATLVQPVGSPLSLECTVEGTSNPNLYWYRQAAGRGLQLLFYSVGIGQISSEVPQNLSASRPQDRQFILSSKKLLLSDSGFYLCAWRGAGILGQFFGPGTRLTVL.

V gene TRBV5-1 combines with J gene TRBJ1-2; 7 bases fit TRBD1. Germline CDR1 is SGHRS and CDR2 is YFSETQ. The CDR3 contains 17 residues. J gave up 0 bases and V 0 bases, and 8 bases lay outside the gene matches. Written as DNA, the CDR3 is TGCGCCAGCAGCTTGGTCGGCAGGGGGGCAGCTAACTATGGCTACACCTTC. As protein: CASSLVGRGAANYGYTF.

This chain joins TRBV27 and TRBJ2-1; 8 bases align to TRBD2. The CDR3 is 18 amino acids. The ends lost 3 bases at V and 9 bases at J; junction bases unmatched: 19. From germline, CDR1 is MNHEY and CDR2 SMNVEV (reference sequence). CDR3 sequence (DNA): TGTGCCAGCAGTTTTTTATCCCCCCCGGGAGGGACGAGGTTTGAGCAGTTCTTC. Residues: CASSFLSPPGGTRFEQFF.

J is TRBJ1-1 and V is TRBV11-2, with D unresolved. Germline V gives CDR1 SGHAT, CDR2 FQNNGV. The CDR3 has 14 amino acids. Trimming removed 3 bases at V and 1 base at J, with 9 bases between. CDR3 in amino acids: CASSFAGRNTEAFF. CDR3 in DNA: TGTGCCAGCAGCTTTGCGGGCAGGAACACTGAAGCTTTCTTT.

CDR3 DNA: TGCGCCAGCAGCATCGGGGTAGGACAACCCCCTGAGCAGTTCTTC. It specifies CASSIGVGQPPEQFF. The chain is built from TRBV5-1 and TRBJ2-1, with D possibly being TRBD1 or TRBD2 (5 bases each). Germline CDR1 reads SGHRS; CDR2 reads YFSETQ. The CDR3 extends over 15 amino acids. V gave up 4 bases and J gave up 9 bases, with 20 bases separating them.

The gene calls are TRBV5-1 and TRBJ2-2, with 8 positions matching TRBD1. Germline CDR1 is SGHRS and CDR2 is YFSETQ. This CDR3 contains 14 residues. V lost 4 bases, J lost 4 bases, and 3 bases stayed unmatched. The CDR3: CASSPTGVTGELFF. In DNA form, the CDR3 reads TGCGCCAGCAGCCCGACAGGGGTCACCGGGGAGCTGTTTTTT.